The source of this TCR beta chain is a study of control samples from healthy donors and cancer patients. Produced via immunoSEQ multiplex PCR; TCRdb's table is partial and in-frame only. Among some 120,000 clones listed, 85% to 95% were seen once. Sequencing was done on a sample of PBMCs. This sequence was found in a man aged 50 to 59 with head and neck cancer.

DNA for the CDR3: TGTGCCAGCAGTTACTCTGGGAGACTCAATCAGCCCCAGCATTTT. Protein: CASSYSGRLNQPQHF. V is TRBV6-2 or TRBV6-3 and J is TRBJ1-5; D is ambiguous. Germline lookup yields CDR1 MNHEY and CDR2 SVGEGT. The CDR3 length is 15 residues. Trimming removed 0 bases at V and 3 bases at J, with 9 bases between.